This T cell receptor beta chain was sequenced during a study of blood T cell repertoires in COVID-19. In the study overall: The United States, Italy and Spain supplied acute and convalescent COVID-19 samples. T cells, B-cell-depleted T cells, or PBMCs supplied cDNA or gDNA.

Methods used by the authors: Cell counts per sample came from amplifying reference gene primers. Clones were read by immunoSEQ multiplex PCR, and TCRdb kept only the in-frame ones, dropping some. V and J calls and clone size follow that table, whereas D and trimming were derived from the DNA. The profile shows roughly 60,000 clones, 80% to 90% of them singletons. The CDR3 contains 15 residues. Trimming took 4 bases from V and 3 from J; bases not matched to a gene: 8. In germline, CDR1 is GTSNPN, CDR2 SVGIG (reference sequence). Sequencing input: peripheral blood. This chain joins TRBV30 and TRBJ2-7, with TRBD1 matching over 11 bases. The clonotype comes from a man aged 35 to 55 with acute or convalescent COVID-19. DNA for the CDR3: TGTGCCTGGACCGCCCGGGACAGGGGGATCTACGAGCAGTACTTC. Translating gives CAWTARDRGIYEQYF.